Each of the 18 T cell receptor beta chains below was sequenced from the same sample in a study of cytomegalovirus exposure and HLA in healthy donors. The PCR made use of 60 Vbeta and 13 Jbeta primers. Measured with immunoSEQ multiplex PCR; TCRdb has only the in-frame clones, and not every one. The sample has about 94,000 clones; more than 75% are singletons. Sequencing was done on a sample of PBMCs. These receptors originate from a woman in her thirties or forties in good health and CMV-seronegative.

The chain employs TRBV5-1 and TRBJ1-3; the D gene is possibly TRBD1 (5 bases). Trimming took 0 bases from V and 2 from J, leaving 12 bases between them. Per the germline V gene, CDR1 is SGHRS and CDR2 is YFSETQ. The CDR3 runs to 16 residues. The DNA for the CDR3 is TGCGCCAGCAGCTTGGCCGGGGGTAACGCTGGAAACACCATATATTTT. Translating gives CASSLAGGNAGNTIYF.

The rearrangement uses TRBV7-3 and TRBJ1-3, with TRBD1 matching 7 bases. The CDR3 totals 14 residues. Germline V gene lookup returns CDR1 SGHTA and CDR2 FQGTGA. V trimming: 5 bases; J trimming: 2 bases; junction bases outside the gene matches: 3. The CDR3 protein is CASSRGTAGNTIYF. CDR3 DNA: TGTGCCAGCAGCCGAGGGACAGCTGGAAACACCATATATTTT.

The DNA for the CDR3 is TGTGCCAGCAGTGAAATGACAGCCAACTATGGCTACACCTTC. Translated, it gives CASSEMTANYGYTF. The chain joins TRBV6-1 to TRBJ1-2; the D gene is possibly TRBD1 (5 bases). This CDR3 contains 14 residues. Trimming took off 2 bases at V and 2 bases at J, with 9 bases between the two ends. Germline V lookup: CDR1 MNHNS, CDR2 SASEGT.

The chain has TRBV30 and TRBJ2-7; D possibly corresponds to TRBD1 (5 bases). From germline, CDR1 is GTSNPN and CDR2 SVGIG (reference sequence). CDR3 length: 14 residues. V lost 3 bases and J lost 3, with 15 bases in between. The CDR3: CAWSDSPLDYEQYF. In DNA form, the CDR3 reads TGTGCCTGGAGCGACAGTCCCCTCGACTACGAGCAGTACTTC.

This clone appeared once. This chain joins TRBV6-1 and TRBJ1-1, with 10 nucleotides matching TRBD1. CDR1 MNHNS and CDR2 SASEGT come from the germline V gene. J lost 5 bases, V lost 3 bases, and 9 bases had no gene match. The CDR3 spans 16 residues. CDR3 bases: TGTGCCAGCAGTGAGCTAGGGACAGGGGTTTGGACTGAAGCTTTCTTT. Translated, it gives CASSELGTGVWTEAFF.

The chain has TRBV29-1 and TRBJ1-3, with TRBD1 matching 7 bases. Looked up from germline, CDR1 is SQVTM and CDR2 is ANQGSEA. Germline trimming cut 5 bases from V and 3 bases from J; bases unmatched to any gene: 4. The CDR3 has 13 residues. The CDR3 nucleotides are TGCAGCGTTAGGGGGCAGGGTGGAAACACCATATATTTT. It encodes CSVRGQGGNTIYF.

This clone was picked up a small number of times. The chain uses TRBV5-6 and TRBJ1-5; TRBD1 aligns across 7 bases. The V gene's germline CDR1 is SGHDT and CDR2 YYEEEE. The length of the CDR3 is 17 residues. V lost 3 bases to trimming and J lost 6 bases; unmatched junction nucleotides: 15. The CDR3 DNA reads as TGTGCCAGCAGCTCAACGAGACAGGGATACGGGGGTCAGCCCCAGCATTTT. Encoded protein: CASSSTRQGYGGQPQHF.

The chain employs TRBV5-4 and TRBJ2-7, with 9 nucleotides matching TRBD1. The CDR3 extends over 14 amino acids. J gave up 3 bases and V 4 bases, and 5 bases lay outside the gene matches. CDR1 SGHNT and CDR2 YYREEE come from the germline V gene (reference sequence). CDR3 in amino acids: CASSRGDRDYEQYF. The DNA of the CDR3 is TGTGCCAGCAGCCGTGGGGACAGGGACTACGAGCAGTACTTC.

This chain connects TRBV5-4 to TRBJ1-4; a weak D match, TRBD1 (6 bases). CDR1 SGHNT and CDR2 YYREEE come from the germline V gene (reference sequence). The ends were cut back, 6 bases at V and 6 bases at J, with 18 bases in the middle. The CDR3 totals 15 residues. The CDR3 nucleotides read TGTGCCAGCACCTCCGGGGGGCTAAGGGATGAAAAACTGTTTTTT. Amino acid sequence: CASTSGGLRDEKLFF.

This clone has more than one count but fewer than ten. The CDR3 protein is CASSPLQGGGTEAFF. DNA for the CDR3: TGCGCCAGCAGCCCCCTACAGGGTGGCGGCACTGAAGCTTTCTTT. The chain has TRBV5-1 and TRBJ1-1, with a weak D call TRBD1 (6 bases). V lost 4 bases to trimming and J lost 4 bases, with 17 bases between them. In germline, CDR1 is SGHRS, CDR2 YFSETQ. This CDR3 region has 15 residues. The full variable domain, in which reference TRBV5-1 and TRBJ1-1 provide the parts outside the CDR3, is KAGVTQTPRYLIKTRGQQVTLSCSPISGHRSVSWYQQTPGQGLQFLFEYFSETQRNKGNFPGRFSGRQFSNSRSEMNVSTLELGDSALYLCASSPLQGGGTEAFFGQGTRLTVV.

V usage is TRBV6-5 and J usage is TRBJ2-5; tentative D call: TRBD2 (6 bases). Germline V lookup: CDR1 MNHEY, CDR2 SVGAGI. V was cut by 6 bases and J by 4 bases, with 18 bases left in between. The CDR3 spans 15 residues. The CDR3 bases are TGTGCCAGCAGAACGGGGGTCCATACCCGAGAGACCCAGTACTTC. It is translated as CASRTGVHTRETQYF.

This chain links TRBV19 with TRBJ2-3; 8 nucleotides align to TRBD1. V dropped 5 bases and J dropped 3; count of bases not matched to a gene: 7. The CDR3 totals 15 residues. Per germline, CDR1 LNHDA and CDR2 SQIVND (reference sequence). CDR3 sequence reads: CASSFWTGKTDTQYF. Written as DNA, the CDR3 is TGTGCCAGTAGTTTCTGGACAGGGAAGACAGATACGCAGTATTTT.

The chain joins TRBV28 to TRBJ1-3, with 9 bases lining up with TRBD1. The CDR3 runs to 16 residues. V was pared by 6 bases and J by 0 bases, with 6 bases of the junction left unmatched. In germline, CDR1 is MDHEN, CDR2 SYDVKM. The CDR3: CASRLQGASSGNTIYF. The CDR3 DNA follows: TGTGCCAGCAGGCTACAGGGGGCTAGCTCTGGAAACACCATATATTTT.

The V call is TRBV28, the J call TRBJ1-1, with TRBD1 as a possible D gene (6 bases). Germline CDR1 and CDR2: MDHEN and SYDVKM. V dropped 4 bases and J dropped 5 bases, with 11 bases sitting between them. The CDR3 has 13 amino acids. CDR3 sequence: CASSSGVPTEAFF. For the CDR3, the DNA is TGTGCCAGCAGTTCAGGGGTTCCGACTGAAGCTTTCTTT.

This clone has just a few counts. The chain joins TRBV19 to TRBJ1-1, with 12 bases that match TRBD1. CDR3 length equals 17 residues. V dropped 2 bases and J dropped 2; count of bases not matched to a gene: 6. Germline V gene sequence: CDR1 LNHDA, CDR2 SQIVND (reference sequence). This CDR3 reads CASSITGTGGPNTEAFF. CDR3 nucleotide sequence: TGTGCCAGTAGTATAACCGGGACAGGGGGCCCTAACACTGAAGCTTTCTTT.

This chain connects TRBV5-1 to TRBJ2-5; TRBD2 might be the D (7 bases). Between the trimmed V and J ends, which lost 4 bases and 5 bases, there was a span of 15 bases. CDR1 and CDR2 (germline): SGHRS, YFSETQ. The CDR3 contains 14 residues. CDR3: CASSNGGPQETQYF. The CDR3 nucleotides read TGCGCCAGCAGCAACGGGGGGCCCCAGGAGACCCAGTACTTC.

The chain couples TRBV18 to TRBJ2-2, with D perhaps matching TRBD1 (6 bases). Germline V CDR1 and CDR2: KGHSH, LQKENI. The CDR3 sequence is 14 residues long. Trimming stripped 4 bases from V and 4 bases from J, with 10 bases between. The CDR3 nucleotides read TGTGCCAGCTCACGAACAGGGTCCACCGGGGAGCTGTTTTTT. It is translated as CASSRTGSTGELFF.

This chain uses TRBV14 with TRBJ2-7; the match to TRBD1 covers 8 bases. There are 15 residues in the CDR3. Losses at the gene ends were 3 bases for V and 5 bases for J; bases not matched to a gene: 9. The V gene's germline CDR1 is SGHDN and CDR2 FVKESK. CDR3 amino acids: CASSQDRARYHEQYF. The CDR3 nucleotides read TGTGCCAGCAGCCAGGACAGGGCCAGGTACCACGAGCAGTACTTC.